The clone carrying this TCR beta chain turned up a few times. Its antigen is not identified. The data were obtained in a study of breast tumors, draining lymph nodes, adjacent tissues. Whole-study findings and limits: Tumor repertoires ranked between lymph nodes and nontumor tissue in diversity, with V and J gene preferences.

Axillary draining lymph nodes of breast cancer patients supplied the node samples. The V end lost 3 bases, the J end lost 5 bases, and 13 bases lay between the germline ends. The CDR3 contains 14 residues. MiXCR, applied by TCRdb to the multiplex PCR reads, yields one record per CDR3 protein. This table holds fewer than 200,000 distinct CDR3 sequences, about 33% found once. Source material: axillary lymph node tissue. The clonotype originates from a female donor with breast cancer. Some clones in this sample may be carry-over from other donors' samples. This chain joins TRBV12-3 or TRBV12-4 and TRBJ2-5; a weak D match, TRBD2 (7 bases). The CDR3 DNA follows: TGTGCCAGCAGTTTCTCGGGGGGCCGGGAGACCCAGTACTTC. Translation gives CASSFSGGRETQYF.